This TCR beta chain comes out of a study of shared clonotypes between healthy human individuals. Looking at the study overall: Sampling drew on donors who were a couple of women and a few men aged 18 to 49.

There were no recent acute infections or vaccinations among the donors, who were healthy HIV-negative adults. Study-wide findings and caveats: Among the subsets, naive ones generally showed larger estimated richness than memory ones.

V lost 3 bases and J lost 8; bases outside the gene matches: 6. The germline CDR1 and CDR2 sequences are LNHDA and SQIVND (reference sequence). CDR3 length equals 15 residues. Over several immunoSEQ plates, each subset's genomic DNA was distributed in even portions. Here immunoSEQ multiplex PCR was the method, and the copy in TCRdb shows in-frame clones only, minus some. The sample consists of some 900,000 clones, approximately 80% of them appearing once. As to this clone: What it recognizes is unknown.

Sequencing was performed on memory CD4+ T cells sorted from blood. The subset was: CD45RA-negative fraction. This receptor was identified in a man aged 18 to 30 in good health. The gene calls are TRBV19 and TRBJ2-1; 11 bases map to TRBD2. The DNA for the CDR3 is TGTGCCAGTAGTATTAGCGGGAGGGCCATGGATGAGCAGTTCTTC. Protein sequence: CASSISGRAMDEQFF.